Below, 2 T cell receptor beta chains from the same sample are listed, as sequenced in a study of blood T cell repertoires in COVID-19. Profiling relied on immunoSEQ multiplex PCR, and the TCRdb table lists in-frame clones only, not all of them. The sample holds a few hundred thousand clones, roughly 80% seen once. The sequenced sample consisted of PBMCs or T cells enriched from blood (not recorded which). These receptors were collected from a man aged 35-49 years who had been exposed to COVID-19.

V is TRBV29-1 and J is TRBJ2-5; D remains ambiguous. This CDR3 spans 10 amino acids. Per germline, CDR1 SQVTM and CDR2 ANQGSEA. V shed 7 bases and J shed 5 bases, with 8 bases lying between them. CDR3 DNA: TGCAGCGCGCGTATGGAGACCCAGTACTTC. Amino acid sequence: CSARMETQYF.

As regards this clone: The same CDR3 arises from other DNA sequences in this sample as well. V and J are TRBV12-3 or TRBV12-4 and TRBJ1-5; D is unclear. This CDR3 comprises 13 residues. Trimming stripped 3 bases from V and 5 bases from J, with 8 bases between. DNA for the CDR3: TGTGCCAGCAGTTTTCTCCGAGATCAGCCCCAGCATTTT. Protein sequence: CASSFLRDQPQHF.